These 27 T cell receptor beta chains originate from one sample sequenced in a study of blood T cell repertoires in COVID-19. TCRdb keeps only in-frame clones here, not all; method: immunoSEQ multiplex PCR. Of roughly 6,800 clones in the sample, 70% to 90% were seen once. The sequencing sample was made of peripheral blood. The receptors come from a human donor in a cohort sampled during active COVID-19.

The rearrangement uses TRBV5-1 and TRBJ2-1, with 8 nucleotides matching TRBD2. CDR3 length equals 16 residues. The germline V gene has CDR1 SGHRS and CDR2 YFSETQ. The ends lost 0 bases at V and 0 bases at J; junction bases unmatched: 2. This CDR3 is CASSLAGTSSYNEQFF. The CDR3 nucleotides read TGCGCCAGCAGCTTGGCGGGGACTAGCTCCTACAATGAGCAGTTCTTC.

The chain is built from TRBV7-2 and TRBJ2-1; D may be TRBD2 (6 bases). V lost 8 bases, J lost 7 bases, and 27 bases lay in between. Germline assignment: CDR1 SGHTA and CDR2 FQGNSA. The CDR3 has 17 amino acids. CDR3 DNA sequence: TGTGCCAGCTCCGAGGGGCGTATCGCGGGACGGGGGAATGAGCAGTTCTTC. This sequence encodes CASSEGRIAGRGNEQFF.

V and J are TRBV5-4 and TRBJ2-7; weak D call: TRBD1 (6 bases). Trimming removed 4 bases at V and 2 bases at J, with 13 bases between. This CDR3 has 14 amino acids. The germline CDR1 and CDR2 sequences are SGHNT and YYREEE (reference sequence). The CDR3 here is CASSPDRFTYEQYF. The CDR3 nucleotides read TGTGCCAGCAGCCCGGACAGATTCACCTACGAGCAGTACTTC.

This clone was counted a few times. The chain couples TRBV6-5 to TRBJ2-5; D ambiguous. In germline, CDR1 is MNHEY, CDR2 SVGAGI. Trimming took 2 bases from V and 5 from J, leaving 9 bases between them. The CDR3 spans 13 residues. CDR3 sequence reads: CASSYKEMETQYF. CDR3 coding DNA: TGTGCCAGCAGTTACAAAGAGATGGAGACCCAGTACTTC.

CDR3 bases: TGTGCCAGCAGCCCAGGGACAGCCGAAGAGACCCAGTACTTC. Protein: CASSPGTAEETQYF. The V and J genes are TRBV7-9 and TRBJ2-5; 7 bases map to TRBD1. The V segment lost 5 bases and the J segment 3 bases; nucleotides outside the gene matches: 6. In germline, CDR1 is SEHNR, CDR2 FQNEAQ (reference sequence). This CDR3 spans 14 amino acids.

The chain uses TRBV6-2 or TRBV6-3 and TRBJ2-1, with 7 bases that match TRBD1. The germline gives CDR1 MNHEY, CDR2 SVGEGT. V trimming: 2 bases; J trimming: 0 bases; junction bases outside the gene matches: 10. The CDR3 is 18 amino acids. This chain's CDR3 is CASSYPRDRLSSYNEQFF. The CDR3 DNA sequence: TGTGCCAGCAGTTACCCCCGGGACAGACTAAGCTCCTACAATGAGCAGTTCTTC.

This chain connects TRBV19 to TRBJ2-7; D call uncertain. The CDR3 totals 11 residues. Germline-derived CDR1 and CDR2 are LNHDA and SQIVND (reference sequence). Between the trimmed V and J ends, which lost 10 bases and 5 bases, there was a span of 12 bases. The CDR3 protein is CATGELDEQYF. CDR3 coding DNA: TGTGCCACCGGAGAGTTAGACGAGCAGTACTTC.

This chain uses TRBV7-3 with TRBJ2-3; possible D gene TRBD1, 6 bases. V was pared by 2 bases and J by 4 bases, with 16 bases between. From germline, CDR1 is SGHTA and CDR2 FQGTGA. This CDR3 contains 16 residues. CDR3 residues: CASSLFGGLFSDTQYF. DNA of the CDR3: TGTGCCAGCAGCTTATTTGGGGGCTTGTTTTCAGATACGCAGTATTTT.

The chain joins TRBV19 to TRBJ1-2; D might be TRBD1 (5 bases). The germline V gene has CDR1 LNHDA and CDR2 SQIVND (reference sequence). This CDR3 region has 14 residues. The V and J ends lost 3 bases and 5 bases respectively, with 13 bases between them. The CDR3 sequence is CASSMGQGMYGYTF. The CDR3 nucleotides read TGTGCCAGTAGTATGGGGCAGGGAATGTATGGCTACACCTTC. Based on the CDR3 plus reference TRBV19 and TRBJ1-2, the full variable domain is DGGITQSPKYLFRKEGQNVTLSCEQNLNHDAMYWYRQDPGQGLRLIYYSQIVNDFQKGDIAEGYSVSREKKESFPLTVTSAQKNPTAFYLCASSMGQGMYGYTFGSGTRLTVV.

V and J are TRBV3-1 (or the pseudogene TRBV3-2) and TRBJ1-1; D is possibly TRBD1 (6 bases). Trimming removed 4 bases at V and 5 bases at J, with 11 bases between. The CDR3 extends over 13 amino acids. CDR1 and CDR2 from the germline V gene are LGHDT and YNNKEL (reference sequence). The CDR3 here is CASSPRGGTEAFF. In DNA, the CDR3 is TGTGCCAGCAGCCCTAGGGGGGGGACTGAAGCTTTCTTT.

The chain is built from TRBV6-5 and TRBJ2-3, with TRBD2 identical over 10 bases. From germline, CDR1 is MNHEY and CDR2 SVGAGI. This CDR3 comprises 12 residues. V gave up 8 bases and J gave up 9 bases; unmatched junction bases: 5. In DNA form, the CDR3 reads TGTGCCAGCGGGGCTAGCGGGGGCACGCAGTATTTT. It specifies CASGASGGTQYF.

The chain uses TRBV4-2 and TRBJ2-7, with 9 bases fitting TRBD2. Germline CDR1 and CDR2: LGHNA and YNFKEQ. This CDR3 has 17 amino acids. V shed 1 base and J 4 bases; nucleotides not matched to a gene: 11. CDR3 sequence: CASSQVQLRGGLYEQYF. CDR3 DNA: TGTGCCAGCAGCCAAGTACAGTTGCGGGGGGGCCTGTACGAGCAGTACTTC.

CDR3 sequence reads: CASSQDGTGKRTQYF. The DNA of the CDR3 is TGTGCCAGCAGCCAAGATGGGACAGGGAAACGAACGCAGTATTTT. The V gene is TRBV3-1 (or the pseudogene TRBV3-2), the J gene TRBJ2-3; 9 bases agree with TRBD1. Germline V gene data show CDR1 as LGHDT and CDR2 as YNNKEL (reference sequence). With V trimmed by 0 bases and J by 9 bases, 7 bases remained unmatched. CDR3 length: 15 residues.

The genes are TRBV6-2 or TRBV6-3 and TRBJ2-1; D remains ambiguous. This CDR3 spans 11 amino acids. V was pared by 2 bases and J by 10 bases, with 6 bases between. CDR1 is MNHEY and CDR2 is SVGEGT in the germline V gene. The CDR3 nucleotides are TGTGCCAGCAGTTACCTGGAGGAGCAGTTCTTC. This codes for CASSYLEEQFF.

The V and J genes are TRBV11-2 and TRBJ2-3; 13 positions agree with TRBD2. From germline, CDR1 is SGHAT and CDR2 FQNNGV. V gave up 5 bases and J gave up 3 bases; unmatched junction bases: 11. The CDR3 loop spans 18 amino acids. CDR3 nucleotides: TGTGCCAGCAGCCGAAAACTGGGACTAGCGGGAAAAACAGATACGCAGTATTTT. Translation: CASSRKLGLAGKTDTQYF.

The chain links TRBV6-2 or TRBV6-3 to TRBJ2-5, with 10 bases that match TRBD2. Germline V CDR1 and CDR2: MNHEY, SVGEGT. This CDR3 contains 15 residues. V dropped 5 bases and J dropped 0; count of bases not matched to a gene: 3. CDR3 in amino acids: CASSPGTSDQETQYF. DNA of the CDR3: TGTGCCAGCAGTCCCGGGACTAGCGACCAAGAGACCCAGTACTTC.

CDR3: CASSGRDNYEQYF. CDR3 DNA sequence: TGTGCCAGCAGCGGCCGGGACAACTACGAGCAGTACTTC. The chain has TRBV9 and TRBJ2-7; possibly TRBD1 for D (6 bases). CDR3 length equals 13 residues. V lost 3 bases and J 3 bases, leaving 10 bases between the germline ends. Germline assignment: CDR1 SGDLS and CDR2 YYNGEE.

This clone was detected a few times. The rearrangement uses TRBV6-4 and TRBJ2-2, with 10 bases identical to TRBD2. J gave up 1 base and V 5 bases, and 4 bases lay outside the gene matches. Germline assignment: CDR1 MRHNA and CDR2 SNTAGT. The CDR3 runs 16 residues. The CDR3 spells CASSPSGGENTGELFF. The CDR3 DNA reads as TGTGCCAGCAGTCCTAGCGGGGGAGAGAACACCGGGGAGCTGTTTTTT.

The chain has TRBV3-1 (or the pseudogene TRBV3-2) and TRBJ2-2; TRBD1 matches 8 bases. The CDR3 consists of 15 residues. CDR1 LGHDT and CDR2 YNNKEL come from the germline V gene (reference sequence). After removal of 2 bases from V and 7 bases from J, the junction contained 6 bases not matched to a gene. The chain's CDR3 is CASSQRTGRGGELFF. In DNA, the CDR3 is TGTGCCAGCAGCCAAAGGACAGGGCGGGGCGGGGAGCTGTTTTTT.

This chain connects TRBV4-1 to TRBJ2-7, with 12 bases that match TRBD1. Trimming at V came to 6 bases and at J to 4 bases, leaving 4 bases not matched to a gene. The CDR3 loop spans 14 amino acids. The V gene's germline CDR1 is MGHRA and CDR2 YSYEKL. The CDR3 bases are TGCGCCAGCAGTCCGGGACAGGGGGCGTACGAGCAGTACTTC. Its protein product is CASSPGQGAYEQYF.

This chain uses TRBV9 with TRBJ2-3; perhaps TRBD2 as D (6 bases). In germline, CDR1 is SGDLS, CDR2 YYNGEE. V was trimmed by 0 bases and J by 5 bases, leaving 13 bases between them. The CDR3 runs to 15 residues. The CDR3 spells CASSVALKGGDTQYF. CDR3 coding DNA: TGTGCCAGCAGCGTAGCGCTAAAGGGAGGAGATACGCAGTATTTT.

In this sample, this clone turned up a few times. This sequence joins TRBV4-2 and TRBJ1-1, with D unclear. Germline CDR1 reads LGHNA; CDR2 reads YNFKEQ. The CDR3 covers 14 residues. The ends were cut back, 0 bases at V and 1 base at J, with 6 bases in the middle. In DNA, the CDR3 is TGTGCCAGCAGCCAAGACAGTAAGAACACTGAAGCTTTCTTT. As protein: CASSQDSKNTEAFF.

The rearrangement uses TRBV11-3 and TRBJ2-3; 10 nucleotides agree with TRBD2. Germline V gene lookup returns CDR1 SGHNT and CDR2 YENEEA. The CDR3 sequence is 14 residues long. Germline trimming cut 5 bases from V and 4 bases from J; bases unmatched to any gene: 3. The CDR3 is CASSLAGVADTQYF. The CDR3, as DNA: TGTGCCAGCAGCCTAGCGGGAGTGGCAGATACGCAGTATTTT.

The chain carries TRBV14 and TRBJ2-3, with a tentative D call TRBD2 (5 bases). V was pared by 4 bases and J by 8 bases, with 16 bases between. The germline CDR1 and CDR2 sequences are SGHDN and FVKESK. The CDR3 is 14 residues long. The CDR3 loop reads CASSPPLAAPTQYF. The CDR3 nucleotides read TGTGCCAGCAGCCCTCCCCTAGCCGCCCCTACGCAGTATTTT.

This chain joins TRBV19 and TRBJ2-3; D is possibly TRBD1 (6 bases). CDR1 LNHDA and CDR2 SQIVND come from the germline V gene (reference sequence). This CDR3 contains 13 residues. V was cut by 9 bases and J by 0 bases, with 10 bases left in between. The CDR3 nucleotides read TGTGCCAGCCGGGACAAAAGCACAGATACGCAGTATTTT. Protein product: CASRDKSTDTQYF.

V is TRBV9 and J is TRBJ1-1; 7 nucleotides agree with TRBD1. Per germline, CDR1 SGDLS and CDR2 YYNGEE. CDR3 length equals 15 residues. V shed 4 bases, J shed 4 bases, and the junction held 10 bases outside the gene matches. CDR3 bases: TGTGCCAGCAGCCCTAGACAGGGAGCTGCCACTGAAGCTTTCTTT. Translation gives CASSPRQGAATEAFF.

The chain joins TRBV29-1 to TRBJ2-1, with TRBD2 matching over 8 bases. CDR3 length: 15 residues. CDR1 is SQVTM and CDR2 is ANQGSEA in the germline V gene. The V segment lost 0 bases and the J segment 5 bases; nucleotides outside the gene matches: 6. The CDR3: CSVEDWTGGNNEQFF. CDR3 sequence (DNA): TGCAGCGTTGAAGATTGGACGGGAGGGAACAATGAGCAGTTCTTC.